The 3 T cell receptor beta chains presented below share a single source sample, sequenced in a study of T cells after yellow fever vaccination. Via MiXCR, TCRdb re-called the 5' RACE reads, giving one row per CDR3 protein. This sample has some 300,000 distinct CDR3 sequences; 8.1% occur once, and the top ten carry around 17%. The material was PBMCs, obtained roughly seven weeks after the first yellow fever vaccination. These receptors came from a young man who received the YFV17D yellow fever vaccine.

This clonotype was seen a few times. As DNA, the CDR3 is TGTGCCAGCAGTGAAGCGGAATTCGAGTCTAGGCCAGCCAAAAACATTCAGTACTTC. It codes for CASSEAEFESRPAKNIQYF. The gene calls are TRBV6-1 and TRBJ2-4; D gene ambiguous. CDR3 length equals 19 residues. Trimming removed 0 bases at V and 0 bases at J, with 18 bases between. The germline gives CDR1 MNHNS, CDR2 SASEGT.

This clonotype appeared many times. J is TRBJ2-1 and V is TRBV14; D is unresolved. The germline V and J ends were trimmed by 4 bases and 2 bases, with 6 bases remaining between them. This CDR3 is 13 amino acids long. The germline V gene encodes CDR1 SGHDN and CDR2 FVKESK. CDR3 nucleotides: TGTGCCAGCAGCCGCGGAACCTACAATGAGCAGTTCTTC. The encoded protein is CASSRGTYNEQFF.

The rearrangement links TRBV6-1 to TRBJ1-2, with D hard to call. Germline CDR1 and CDR2: MNHNS and SASEGT. V was cut by 1 base and J by 1 base, with 4 bases left in between. The CDR3 is 13 residues long. Here the CDR3 reads CASSEEYNYGYTF. The CDR3 DNA reads as TGTGCCAGCAGTGAAGAATATAACTATGGCTACACCTTC.